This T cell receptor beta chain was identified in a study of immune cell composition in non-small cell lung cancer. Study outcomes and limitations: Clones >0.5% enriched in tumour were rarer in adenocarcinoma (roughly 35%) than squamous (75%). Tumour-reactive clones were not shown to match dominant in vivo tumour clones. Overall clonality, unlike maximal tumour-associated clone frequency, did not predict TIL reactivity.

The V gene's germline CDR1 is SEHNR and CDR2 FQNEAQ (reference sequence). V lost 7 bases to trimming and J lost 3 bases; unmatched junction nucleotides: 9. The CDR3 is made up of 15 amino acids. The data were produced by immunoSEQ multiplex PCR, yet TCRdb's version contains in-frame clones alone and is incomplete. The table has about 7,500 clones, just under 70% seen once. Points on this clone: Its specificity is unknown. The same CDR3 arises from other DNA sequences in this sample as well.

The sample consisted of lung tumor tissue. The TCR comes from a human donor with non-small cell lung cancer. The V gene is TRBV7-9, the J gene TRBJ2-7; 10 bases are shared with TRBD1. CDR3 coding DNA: TGTGCCAGCACTGCCGGGACAGGGGCCAACTACGAGCAGTACTTC. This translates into CASTAGTGANYEQYF. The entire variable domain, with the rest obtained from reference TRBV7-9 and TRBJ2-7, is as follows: DTGVSQNPRHKITKRGQNVTFRCDPISEHNRLYWYRQTLGQGPEFLTYFQNEAQLEKSRLLSDRFSAERPKGSFSTLEIQRTEQGDSAMYLCASTAGTGANYEQYFGPGTRLTVT.